The rows below give T cell receptor beta chains drawn from one sample of a study of metastatic and nonmetastatic thyroid tumors. Via MiXCR, TCRdb re-called the PCR reads. This sample has 50,000 to 65,000 clones, with around a sixth found just once. The specimen was blood. Every receptor here comes from a female donor with papillary thyroid cancer or a benign thyroid nodule (not recorded which). Some clones in this sample may be carry-over from other donors' samples. Each CDR3 is given with its conserved first and last residue. D genes are given only for firm matches. Size tells how often a clone was seen (once, few, many) or the class of an expanded clone, and some rows leave it out.

>15|many|TRBV13|TRBD2|TRBJ2-7
CASSSPSGSGNEQYF
TGTGCCAGCAGCTCCCCTAGCGGGAGTGGCAACGAGCAGTACTTC
>17|few|TRBV28|-|TRBJ1-5
CAISFDRGGYINQPQHF
TGTGCCATCAGTTTTGATAGGGGGGGTTATATCAATCAGCCCCAGCATTTT
>12|many|TRBV5-1|-|TRBJ1-2
CASSAGRYGYTF
TGCGCCAGCAGCGCGGGGAGGTATGGCTACACCTTC
>17|few|TRBV27|TRBD1|TRBJ1-5
CASSYSRGGQGVYDQHF
TGTGCCAGCAGTTACTCCCGCGGGGGACAGGGGGTATATGACCAGCATTTT
>14|few|TRBV12-3/TRBV12-4|TRBD1|TRBJ2-1
CASRRETGVDEQFF
TGTGCCAGCAGAAGAGAAACAGGGGTCGATGAGCAGTTCTTC
>14|many|TRBV7-9|-|TRBJ1-2
CASSLGLVNYGYTF
TGTGCCAGCAGCTTAGGGCTCGTCAACTATGGCTACACCTTC
>11|-|TRBV30|-|TRBJ2-3
CAWSAVDTQYF
TGTGCCTGGAGTGCCGTAGATACGCAGTATTTT
>13|many|TRBV30|-|TRBJ1-2
CAWSAGGMYGYTF
TGTGCCTGGAGTGCCGGGGGGATGTATGGCTACACCTTC
>16|-|TRBV11-1|-|TRBJ1-2
CASILGGALIEAGYTF
TGTGCCAGCATCTTAGGGGGGGCCCTTATTGAGGCTGGCTACACCTTC
>12|-|TRBV7-9|-|TRBJ2-3
CANSKCEETQYF
TGTGCCAACAGCAAGTGCGAGGAGACGCAGTATTTT
>14|-|TRBV5-4|-|TRBJ1-1
CASRSDRVNTEAFF
TGTGCCAGCAGATCGGACAGAGTAAACACTGAAGCTTTCTTT
>15|many|TRBV5-4|TRBD1|TRBJ2-7
CASSLAGQGSYEQYF
TGTGCCAGCAGCTTGGCGGGACAGGGTTCCTACGAGCAGTACTTC
>17|many|TRBV6-5|-|TRBJ2-7
CASSYSGGRGSSYEQYF
TGTGCCAGCAGTTACTCCGGGGGCCGGGGAAGCTCCTACGAGCAGTACTTC
>14|many|TRBV2|TRBD1|TRBJ2-4
CASSDDRVGNIQYF
TGTGCCAGCAGCGATGACAGGGTGGGAAACATTCAGTACTTC
>14|many|TRBV6-2/TRBV6-3|TRBD2|TRBJ2-5
CATHPRGGQETQYF
TGTGCCACTCATCCCCGGGGGGGTCAGGAGACCCAGTACTTC
>15|many|TRBV11-2|-|TRBJ1-2
CASSLDPGLSRGYTF
TGTGCCAGCAGCTTAGATCCGGGGCTGAGTCGGGGCTACACCTTC
>14|many|TRBV19|-|TRBJ2-6
CASSAGYGANVLTF
TGTGCCAGTAGTGCAGGTTATGGGGCCAACGTCCTGACTTTC
>15|many|TRBV20-1|-|TRBJ1-1
CSARDSAQGSTEAFF
TGCAGTGCTAGAGATTCCGCCCAGGGTTCCACTGAAGCTTTCTTT
>15|many|TRBV6-2/TRBV6-3|TRBD2|TRBJ2-1
CASRASGRKGNEQFF
TGTGCCAGCAGGGCTAGCGGGAGAAAGGGCAATGAGCAGTTCTTC
>15|many|TRBV7-2|-|TRBJ2-7
CASSPDGSRSYEQYF
TGTGCCAGCAGCCCCGATGGGTCACGCTCCTACGAGCAGTACTTC
>15|-|TRBV20-1|TRBD1|TRBJ2-1
CSAHAGTGINNEQFF
TGCAGTGCTCATGCCGGGACAGGGATTAACAATGAGCAGTTCTTC
>17|-|TRBV20-1|TRBD1|TRBJ2-1
CSARDTLTGISYNEQFF
TGCAGTGCTAGAGATACCCTGACAGGGATCTCCTACAATGAGCAGTTCTTC
>15|-|TRBV5-1|TRBD1|TRBJ2-2
CASSTRTGSAGELFF
TGCGCCAGCAGCACACGGACAGGGTCCGCCGGGGAGCTGTTTTTT
>13|few|TRBV6-1|-|TRBJ2-1
CASSPLGYNEQFF
TGTGCCAGCAGCCCTCTTGGCTACAATGAGCAGTTCTTC
>17|many|TRBV25-1|-|TRBJ2-6
CASSRGGARSGANVLTF
TGTGCCAGCAGTCGAGGGGGGGCGCGGTCTGGGGCCAACGTCCTGACTTTC
>18|many|TRBV3-1|TRBD2|TRBJ2-2
CASSQVAGLAGVAGELFF
TGTGCCAGCAGCCAAGTGGCGGGACTAGCGGGAGTTGCCGGGGAGCTGTTTTTT
>14|many|TRBV29-1|-|TRBJ1-5
CSGSGQDSNQPQHF
TGCAGCGGATCGGGGCAGGATAGCAATCAGCCCCAGCATTTT
>16|many|TRBV24-1|-|TRBJ2-5
CATSDSPPKGWETQYF
TGTGCCACCAGTGATTCCCCACCTAAGGGATGGGAGACCCAGTACTTC
>15|many|TRBV3-1|TRBD1|TRBJ2-2
CASSPDRGVYGELFF
TGTGCCAGCAGCCCGGACAGGGGAGTCTACGGGGAGCTGTTTTTT
>16|many|TRBV11-2|TRBD2|TRBJ2-7
CASSLKFGLATYEQYF
TGTGCCAGCAGCCTAAAATTCGGACTAGCGACCTACGAGCAGTACTTC
>18|many|TRBV7-9|-|TRBJ1-4
CASSPWGGSGTFNEKLFF
TGTGCCAGCAGCCCCTGGGGGGGTAGTGGGACCTTTAATGAAAAACTGTTTTTT
>11|few|TRBV6-1|-|TRBJ2-7
CASSSGLGQYF
TGTGCCAGTAGCTCCGGGTTAGGGCAGTACTTC
>13|many|TRBV19|TRBD1|TRBJ1-4
CASKDRFNEKLVF
TGTGCCAGTAAGGACAGGTTTAATGAAAAACTGGTTTTT
>17|many|TRBV2|TRBD1|TRBJ1-4
CASSGRDRGYPNEKLFF
TGTGCCAGCAGTGGCCGGGACAGGGGCTACCCTAATGAAAAACTGTTTTTT
>14|few|TRBV6-2/TRBV6-3|-|TRBJ1-1
CASSVAGTNTEAFF
TGTGCCAGCAGTGTCGCAGGGACGAACACAGAAGCTTTCTTT
>16|many|TRBV28|-|TRBJ2-3
CASSLLWELPFDTQYF
TGTGCCAGCAGTTTATTGTGGGAACTTCCTTTCGATACGCAGTATTTT
>13|many|TRBV14|-|TRBJ2-3
CASSPLNTDTQYF
TGTGCCAGCAGCCCACTAAACACAGATACGCAGTATTTT
>14|many|TRBV5-5|-|TRBJ1-2
CASSPWTANYGYTF
TGTGCCAGCAGCCCTTGGACAGCTAACTATGGCTACACCTTC
>15|many|TRBV28|TRBD1|TRBJ2-2
CASSTWTGNTGELFF
TGTGCCAGCAGTACATGGACAGGGAACACCGGGGAGCTGTTTTTT
>15|-|TRBV6-1|TRBD1|TRBJ1-1
CASTSQGSVMTEAFF
TGTGCCAGCACCTCACAGGGGTCTGTCATGACTGAAGCTTTCTTT
>15|many|TRBV9|TRBD2|TRBJ2-1
CASSVGASGHNEQFF
TGTGCCAGCAGCGTAGGGGCTAGCGGACACAATGAGCAGTTCTTC
>14|many|TRBV7-9|TRBD1|TRBJ1-1
CASSKGQGDTEAFF
TGTGCCAGCAGCAAGGGACAGGGGGACACTGAAGCTTTCTTT
>15|many|TRBV4-1|-|TRBJ1-4
CASSPQTGTNEKLFF
TGCGCCAGCAGCCCCCAGACAGGAACTAATGAAAAACTGTTTTTT
>12|-|TRBV20-1|-|TRBJ2-5
CSAERGQETQYF
TGTAGTGCTGAAAGGGGGCAAGAGACCCAGTACTTC
>14|many|TRBV28|-|TRBJ1-5
CASSLWHSNQPQHF
TGTGCCAGCAGTTTATGGCATAGCAATCAGCCCCAGCATTTT
>14|many|TRBV7-2|-|TRBJ2-1
CASRISGANNEQFF
TGTGCCAGCCGGATTTCCGGGGCGAACAATGAGCAGTTCTTC
>14|-|TRBV20-1|-|TRBJ2-7
CSALTRIGKYEQYF
TGCAGTGCGTTAACTAGAATTGGTAAATACGAGCAGTACTTC
>10|many|TRBV20-1|-|TRBJ2-1
CSARDNEQFF
TGCAGTGCTAGGGACAATGAGCAGTTCTTC
>18|-|TRBV12-3/TRBV12-4|TRBD1|TRBJ1-5
CASSFRHPRDRRNQPQHF
TGTGCCAGCAGTTTTAGACACCCACGGGACAGGCGTAATCAGCCCCAGCATTTT
>13|many|TRBV11-2|TRBD1|TRBJ2-7
CASSSDRAYEQYF
TGTGCCAGCAGTTCGGACAGGGCCTACGAGCAGTACTTC
>12|many|TRBV19|-|TRBJ1-5
CASSLTVQPQHF
TGTGCCAGTAGCTTAACGGTTCAGCCCCAGCATTTT
>15|-|TRBV4-1|-|TRBJ1-2
CASIQGSGFYYGYTF
TGCGCCAGCATCCAAGGGTCCGGGTTCTACTATGGCTACACCTTC
>13|few|TRBV28|TRBD1|TRBJ2-7
CATRDSSSYEQYF
TGTGCAACACGGGACAGCAGCTCCTACGAGCAGTACTTC
>16|many|TRBV12-3/TRBV12-4|TRBD1|TRBJ2-2
CASSSHRGRHTGELFF
TGTGCCAGCAGTTCCCACAGGGGCCGACACACCGGGGAGCTGTTTTTT
>13|-|TRBV27|-|TRBJ1-1
CASIPGRITEAFF
TGTGCCAGCATTCCAGGTAGGATCACTGAAGCTTTCTTT
>17|-|TRBV20-1|TRBD2|TRBJ2-1
CSAISGLAGLLANEQFF
TGCAGTGCTATCTCCGGACTAGCGGGCTTATTAGCCAATGAGCAGTTCTTC
>13|-|TRBV6-1|-|TRBJ2-7
CASKGQISYEQYF
TGTGCCAGCAAGGGACAAATATCCTACGAGCAGTACTTC
>14|many|TRBV18|TRBD1|TRBJ1-2
CASSPDRANYGYTF
TGTGCCAGCTCACCGGACAGGGCCAACTATGGCTACACCTTC
>15|many|TRBV20-1|TRBD1|TRBJ1-5
CSAIGQGQSNQPQHF
TGCAGTGCTATCGGACAGGGACAAAGCAATCAGCCCCAGCATTTT